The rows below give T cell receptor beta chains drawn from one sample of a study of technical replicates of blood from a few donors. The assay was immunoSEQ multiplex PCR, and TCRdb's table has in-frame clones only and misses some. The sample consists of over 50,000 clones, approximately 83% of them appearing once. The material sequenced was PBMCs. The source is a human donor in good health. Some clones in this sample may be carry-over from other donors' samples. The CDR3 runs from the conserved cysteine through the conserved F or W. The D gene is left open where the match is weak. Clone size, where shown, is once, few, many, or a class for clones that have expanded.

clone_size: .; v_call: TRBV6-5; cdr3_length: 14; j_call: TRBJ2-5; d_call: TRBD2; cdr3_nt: TGTGCCAGCAGTGGAGTAGCGGGAGGAGAGACCCAGTACTTC; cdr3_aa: CASSGVAGGETQYF
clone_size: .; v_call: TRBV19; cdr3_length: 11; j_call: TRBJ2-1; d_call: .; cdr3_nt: TGTGCCAGTAGCGCAGGTGGCGAGCAGTTCTTC; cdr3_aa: CASSAGGEQFF
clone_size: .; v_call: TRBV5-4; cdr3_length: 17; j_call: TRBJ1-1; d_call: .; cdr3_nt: TGTGCCAGCAGCTTGGGGGGCCAGGGTCGGTCCTTCTCTGAAGCTTTCTTT; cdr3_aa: CASSLGGQGRSFSEAFF
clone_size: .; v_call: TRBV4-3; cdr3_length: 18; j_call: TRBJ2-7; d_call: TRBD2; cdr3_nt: TGCGCCAGCAGCCAAGAGCTAGCGGGATCCCCCCGCTCCTACGAGCAGTACTTC; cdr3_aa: CASSQELAGSPRSYEQYF
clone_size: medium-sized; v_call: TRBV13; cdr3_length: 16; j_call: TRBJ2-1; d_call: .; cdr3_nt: TGTGCCAGCAGCTTAGAAGGCGGGGAGTCCTACAATGAGCAGTTCTTC; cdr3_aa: CASSLEGGESYNEQFF
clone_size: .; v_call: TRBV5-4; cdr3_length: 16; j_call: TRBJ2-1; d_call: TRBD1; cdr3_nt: TGTGCCAGCGGTCACAGGGGGCTACAGTCCTACAATGAGCAGTTCTTC; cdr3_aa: CASGHRGLQSYNEQFF
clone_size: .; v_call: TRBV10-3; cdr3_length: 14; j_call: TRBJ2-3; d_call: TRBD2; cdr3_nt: TGTGCCATCAGTGCCGTAGCGGGACCAAATACGCAGTATTTT; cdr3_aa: CAISAVAGPNTQYF
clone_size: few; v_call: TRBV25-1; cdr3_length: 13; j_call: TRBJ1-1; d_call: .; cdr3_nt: TGTGCCAGCAGTGAATCAGGCCGGCTTAGAGCTTTCTTT; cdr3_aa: CASSESGRLRAFF
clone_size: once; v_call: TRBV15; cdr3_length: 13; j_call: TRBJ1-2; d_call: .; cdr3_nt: TGTGCCACCAGCAGAGGCGCGGCCTATGGCTACACCTTC; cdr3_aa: CATSRGAAYGYTF
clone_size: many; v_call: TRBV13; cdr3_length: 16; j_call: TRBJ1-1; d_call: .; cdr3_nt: TGTGCCAGCAGCCAAGAAGGTTCTATCGAGGGCACTGAAGCTTTCTTT; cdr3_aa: CASSQEGSIEGTEAFF
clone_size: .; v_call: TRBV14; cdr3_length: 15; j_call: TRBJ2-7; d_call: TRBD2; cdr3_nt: TGTGCCAGCAGCCAAAGACTAGCTGCTCACTACGAGCAGTACTTC; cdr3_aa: CASSQRLAAHYEQYF
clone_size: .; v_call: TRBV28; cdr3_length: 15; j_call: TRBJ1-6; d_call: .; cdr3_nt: TGTGCCAGCAGAGACACAGGGATCTATAATTCACCCCTCCACTTT; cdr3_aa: CASRDTGIYNSPLHF
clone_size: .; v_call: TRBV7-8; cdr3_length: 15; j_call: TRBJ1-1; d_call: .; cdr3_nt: TGTGCCAGCAGCTTCAACAGGGTCATGAACACTGAAGCTTTCTTT; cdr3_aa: CASSFNRVMNTEAFF
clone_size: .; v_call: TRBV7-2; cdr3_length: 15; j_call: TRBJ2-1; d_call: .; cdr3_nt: TGTGCCAGCAGCTTAGGTAGCGAGGCATACAATGAGCAGTTCTTC; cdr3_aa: CASSLGSEAYNEQFF
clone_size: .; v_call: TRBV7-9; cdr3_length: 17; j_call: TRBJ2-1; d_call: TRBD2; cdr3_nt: TGTGCCAGCAGCACCCACAGGACTAGCGGGGGGGTGGGTGAGCAGTTCTTC; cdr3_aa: CASSTHRTSGGVGEQFF
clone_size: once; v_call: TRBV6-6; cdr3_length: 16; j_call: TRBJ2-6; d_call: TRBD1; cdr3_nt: TGTGCTCTCGGTGACAGGGGGTTTTCTGGGGCCAACGTCCTGACTTTC; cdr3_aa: CALGDRGFSGANVLTF
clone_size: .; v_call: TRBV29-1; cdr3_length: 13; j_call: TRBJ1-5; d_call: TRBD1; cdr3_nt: TGCAGCGTTCGGACAGGGACCAATCAGCCCCAGCATTTT; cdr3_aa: CSVRTGTNQPQHF
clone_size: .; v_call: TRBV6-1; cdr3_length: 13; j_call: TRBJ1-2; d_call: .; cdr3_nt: TGTGCCAGCAGTGAGGGGCGCAAATATGGCTACACCTTC; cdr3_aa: CASSEGRKYGYTF
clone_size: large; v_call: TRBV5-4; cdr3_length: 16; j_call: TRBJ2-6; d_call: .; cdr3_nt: TGTGCCAGCAGCGCCTTACCGAGCTCTGGGGCCAACGTCCTGACTTTC; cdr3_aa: CASSALPSSGANVLTF
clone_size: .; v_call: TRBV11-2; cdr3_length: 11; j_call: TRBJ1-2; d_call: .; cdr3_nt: TGTGCCAGCAGCTTAGTTAGTGGCTACACCTTC; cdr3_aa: CASSLVSGYTF
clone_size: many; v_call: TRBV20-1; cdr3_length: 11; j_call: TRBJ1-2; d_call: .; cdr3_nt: TGCAGTTTCGGGGGGGTCTATGGCTACACCTTC; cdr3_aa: CSFGGVYGYTF
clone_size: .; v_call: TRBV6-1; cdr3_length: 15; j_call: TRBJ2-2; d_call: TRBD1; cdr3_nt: TGTGCCAGCAGTGCCTGGACAGGGACGGTCGGGGAGCTGTTTTTT; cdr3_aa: CASSAWTGTVGELFF
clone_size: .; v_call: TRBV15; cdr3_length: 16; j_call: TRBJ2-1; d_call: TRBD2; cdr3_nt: TGTGCCACCAGCAGACCCGGCGGGAGGGCCCTCGATGAGCAGTTCTTC; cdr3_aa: CATSRPGGRALDEQFF
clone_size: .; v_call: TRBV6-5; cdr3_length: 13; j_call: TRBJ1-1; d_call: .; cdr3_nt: TGTGCCAGCAGCATGCGGGAGAACACTGAAGCTTTCTTT; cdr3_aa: CASSMRENTEAFF
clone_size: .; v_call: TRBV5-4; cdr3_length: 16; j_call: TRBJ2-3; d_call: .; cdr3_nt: TGTGCCAGCAGCGGGACATCCACCTCTTTTCAAGATACGCAGTATTTT; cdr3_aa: CASSGTSTSFQDTQYF
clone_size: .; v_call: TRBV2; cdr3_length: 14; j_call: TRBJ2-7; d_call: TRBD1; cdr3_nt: TGTGCCAGCAGCGCAGACAGGGTGGGCGTGGAGCAGTACTTC; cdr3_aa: CASSADRVGVEQYF